The sample holds a few counts of the clone carrying this T cell receptor beta chain. Its antigen is unidentified. Reverse transcribing all isolated RNA meant expressed TCRB transcripts were sequenced. Using immunoSEQ multiplex PCR, the repertoire was profiled, and TCRdb retains in-frame clones only, with some absent. The table records fewer than 500,000 clones, approximately 13% of them present only once. The sample comes from a study of beta chain features in type 1 diabetes. Sorting based on CD45RO/CCR7/CD25/CD127/CD95/CD27 separated CD4+ naive, central memory, regulatory and stem cell-like memory cells. The CDR3 covers 10 residues. Germline V gene lookup returns CDR1 DFQATT and CDR2 SNEGSKA (reference sequence). V lost 6 bases and J 3 bases, leaving 6 bases between the germline ends. Study conclusions and caveats: Patients' naive, central memory and Treg TCRB repertoires seemed closer to one another than those of healthy donors.

This TCR was sampled from a man younger than 40 in good health. V gene TRBV20-1 combines with J gene TRBJ2-7; D not certain. Sequenced: naive CD4+ T cells from blood. CDR3 protein: CSALLYEQYF. The CDR3 region has the DNA TGCAGTGCCCTCCTCTACGAGCAGTACTTC.